This T cell receptor (beta chain) was sequenced in a study of Ad26.COV2.S vaccination and SARS-CoV-2 variants. About the study: Participants got Ad26.COV2.S intramuscularly, once or twice 56 days apart.

The data were produced by immunoSEQ multiplex PCR, yet TCRdb's version contains in-frame clones alone and is incomplete. The sample has approximately 300,000 clones; around 84% are singletons. The germline gives CDR1 SGHAT, CDR2 FQNNGV. With 0 bases clipped from V and 5 bases from J, the junction kept 4 bases outside the gene matches. This CDR3 is 15 amino acids long. As regards this clone: As yet, its antigen is unknown.

The treatment was: some 19 received Ad26.COV2.S at low or high dose, single or two shots; 5 received placebo; per-sample allocation not given. Sampling occurred on day 63 after the first vaccine or placebo injection. The sample came from a Boston adult aged 18-55 years. Study-wide points: Recipients of vaccine and of placebo showed similar breadth of their non-spike TCR repertoires. The analyses of TCR breadth and depth may have understated the size of total T cell responses.

The chain joins TRBV11-2 to TRBJ1-1; 9 bases match TRBD1. The sequence was collected from a person aged 18-60 years who received the Ad26.COV2.S COVID-19 vaccine or a placebo. The sample here was peripheral blood, taken in a trial of Ad26.COV2.S vaccine versus placebo. DNA of the CDR3: TGTGCCAGCAGCTTAGATTTTGGACAGGGGACTGAAGCTTTCTTT. Its translation is CASSLDFGQGTEAFF.